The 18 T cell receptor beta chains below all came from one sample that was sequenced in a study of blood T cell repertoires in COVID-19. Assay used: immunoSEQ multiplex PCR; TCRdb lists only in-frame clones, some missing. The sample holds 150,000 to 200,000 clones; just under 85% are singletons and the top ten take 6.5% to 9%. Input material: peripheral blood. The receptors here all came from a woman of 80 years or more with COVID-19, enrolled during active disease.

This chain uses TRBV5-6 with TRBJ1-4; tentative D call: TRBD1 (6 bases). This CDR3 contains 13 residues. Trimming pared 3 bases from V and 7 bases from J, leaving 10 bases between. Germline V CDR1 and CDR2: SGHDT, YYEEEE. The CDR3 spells CASSSGHSEKLFF. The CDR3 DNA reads TGTGCCAGCAGCTCGGGACACAGTGAAAAACTGTTTTTT.

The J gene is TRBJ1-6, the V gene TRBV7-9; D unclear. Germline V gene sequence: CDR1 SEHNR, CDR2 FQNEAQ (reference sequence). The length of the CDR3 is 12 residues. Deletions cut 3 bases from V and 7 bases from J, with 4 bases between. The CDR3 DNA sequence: TGTGCCAGCAGCTTCTCGAATTCACCCCTCCACTTT. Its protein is CASSFSNSPLHF. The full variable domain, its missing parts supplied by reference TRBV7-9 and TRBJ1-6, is DTGVSQNPRHKITKRGQNVTFRCDPISEHNRLYWYRQTLGQGPEFLTYFQNEAQLEKSRLLSDRFSAERPKGSFSTLEIQRTEQGDSAMYLCASSFSNSPLHFGNGTRLTVT.

The CDR3 DNA is TGTGCCAGCAGCCAAGTCCTGCAAGGAGATGATACGCAGTATTTT. Protein product: CASSQVLQGDDTQYF. The gene calls are TRBV3-1 (or the pseudogene TRBV3-2) and TRBJ2-3; D is unresolved. The V gene's germline CDR1 is LGHDT and CDR2 YNNKEL (reference sequence). This CDR3 comprises 15 residues. V was pared by 1 base and J by 6 bases, with 14 bases between.

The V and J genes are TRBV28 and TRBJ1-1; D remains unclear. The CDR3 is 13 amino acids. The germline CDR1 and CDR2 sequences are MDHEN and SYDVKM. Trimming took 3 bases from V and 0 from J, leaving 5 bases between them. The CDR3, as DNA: TGTGCCAGCAGTTTCAACTTGAACACTGAAGCTTTCTTT. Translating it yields CASSFNLNTEAFF. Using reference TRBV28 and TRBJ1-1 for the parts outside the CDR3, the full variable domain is DVKVTQSSRYLVKRTGEKVFLECVQDMDHENMFWYRQDPGLGLRLIYFSYDVKMKEKGDIPEGYSVSREKKERFSLILESASTNQTSMYLCASSFNLNTEAFFGQGTRLTVV.

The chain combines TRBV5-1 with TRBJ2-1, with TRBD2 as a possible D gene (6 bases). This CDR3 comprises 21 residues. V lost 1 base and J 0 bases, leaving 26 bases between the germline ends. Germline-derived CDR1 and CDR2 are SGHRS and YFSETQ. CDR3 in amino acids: CASSLSGGPTRMAGSYNEQFF. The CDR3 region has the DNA TGCGCCAGCAGCTTGTCCGGGGGTCCGACCCGTATGGCCGGCTCCTACAATGAGCAGTTCTTC. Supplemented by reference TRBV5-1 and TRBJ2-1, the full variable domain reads KAGVTQTPRYLIKTRGQQVTLSCSPISGHRSVSWYQQTPGQGLQFLFEYFSETQRNKGNFPGRFSGRQFSNSRSEMNVSTLELGDSALYLCASSLSGGPTRMAGSYNEQFFGPGTRLTVL.

Here the CDR3 reads CASSFGSSYEQYF. The CDR3 coding sequence is TGTGCCAGCAGTTTTGGGAGCTCCTACGAGCAGTACTTC. The rearrangement uses TRBV12-3 or TRBV12-4 and TRBJ2-7, with D perhaps TRBD2 (5 bases). This CDR3 has 13 residues. V was clipped by 3 bases and J by 0 bases, with 6 bases between them.

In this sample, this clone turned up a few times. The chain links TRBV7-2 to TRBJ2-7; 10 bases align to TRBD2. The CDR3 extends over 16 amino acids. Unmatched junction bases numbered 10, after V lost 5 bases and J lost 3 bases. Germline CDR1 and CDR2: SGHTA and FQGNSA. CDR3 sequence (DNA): TGTGCCAGCAGCCCCCAGATAGCGGGAGGACTCTACGAGCAGTACTTC. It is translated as CASSPQIAGGLYEQYF.

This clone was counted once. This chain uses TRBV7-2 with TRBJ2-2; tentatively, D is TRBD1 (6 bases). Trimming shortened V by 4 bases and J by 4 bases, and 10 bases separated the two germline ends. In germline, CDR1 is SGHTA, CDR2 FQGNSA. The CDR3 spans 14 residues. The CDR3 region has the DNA TGTGCCAGCAGCTCAAAACAGGGCACCGGGGAGCTGTTTTTT. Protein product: CASSSKQGTGELFF.

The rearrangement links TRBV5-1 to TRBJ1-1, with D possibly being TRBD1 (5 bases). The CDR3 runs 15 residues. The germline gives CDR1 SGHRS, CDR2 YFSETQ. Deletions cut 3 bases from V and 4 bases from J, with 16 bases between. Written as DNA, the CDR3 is TGCGCCAGCAGCTCCATCTCGCAGGGCTTCACTGAAGCTTTCTTT. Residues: CASSSISQGFTEAFF.

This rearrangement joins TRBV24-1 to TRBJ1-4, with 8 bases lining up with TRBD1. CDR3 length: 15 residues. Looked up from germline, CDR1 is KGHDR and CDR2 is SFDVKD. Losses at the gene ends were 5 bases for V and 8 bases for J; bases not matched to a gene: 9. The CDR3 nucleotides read TGTGCCACCAGTGCCCCGGACAGGGTGGGAGAAAAACTGTTTTTT. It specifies CATSAPDRVGEKLFF.

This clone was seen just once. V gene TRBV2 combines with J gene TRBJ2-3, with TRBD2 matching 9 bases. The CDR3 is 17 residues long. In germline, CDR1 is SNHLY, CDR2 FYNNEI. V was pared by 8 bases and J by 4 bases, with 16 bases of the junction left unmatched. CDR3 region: CASLASGAPRFPDTQYF. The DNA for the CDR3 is TGTGCCAGCCTGGCTAGCGGGGCCCCCCGGTTCCCAGATACGCAGTATTTT.

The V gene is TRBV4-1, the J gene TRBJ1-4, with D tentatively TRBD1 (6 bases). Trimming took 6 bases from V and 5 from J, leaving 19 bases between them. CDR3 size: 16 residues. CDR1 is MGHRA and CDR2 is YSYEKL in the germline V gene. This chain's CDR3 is CASRPFTGRGNEKLFF. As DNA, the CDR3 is TGCGCCAGCAGGCCCTTCACAGGGAGGGGAAATGAAAAACTGTTTTTT.

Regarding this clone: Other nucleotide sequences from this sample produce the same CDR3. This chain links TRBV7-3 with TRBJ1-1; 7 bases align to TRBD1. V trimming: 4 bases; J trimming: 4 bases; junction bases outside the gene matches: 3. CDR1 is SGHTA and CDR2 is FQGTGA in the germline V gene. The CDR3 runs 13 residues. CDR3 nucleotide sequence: TGTGCCAGCAGCTCGCAGGGGGGCACTGAAGCTTTCTTT. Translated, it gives CASSSQGGTEAFF.

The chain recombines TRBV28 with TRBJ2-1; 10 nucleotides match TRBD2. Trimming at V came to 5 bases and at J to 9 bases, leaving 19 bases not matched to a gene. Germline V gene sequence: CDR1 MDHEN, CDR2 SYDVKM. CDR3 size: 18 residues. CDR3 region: CASSRSKPFKREGPEQFF. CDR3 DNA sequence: TGTGCCAGCAGTCGATCTAAACCCTTCAAGCGGGAGGGCCCTGAGCAGTTCTTC.

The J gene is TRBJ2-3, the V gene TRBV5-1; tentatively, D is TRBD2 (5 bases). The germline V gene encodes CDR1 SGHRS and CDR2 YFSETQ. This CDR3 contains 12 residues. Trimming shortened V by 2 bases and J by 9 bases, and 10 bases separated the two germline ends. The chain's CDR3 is CASSFSEGTQYF. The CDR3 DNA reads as TGCGCCAGCAGCTTTAGCGAGGGCACGCAGTATTTT.

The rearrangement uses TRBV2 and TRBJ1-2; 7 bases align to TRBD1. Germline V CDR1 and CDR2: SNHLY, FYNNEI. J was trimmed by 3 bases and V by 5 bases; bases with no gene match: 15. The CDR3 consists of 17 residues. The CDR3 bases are TGTGCCAGCAGTACCGCTTGGACAGGTAGCCTGGACTATGGCTACACCTTC. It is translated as CASSTAWTGSLDYGYTF.

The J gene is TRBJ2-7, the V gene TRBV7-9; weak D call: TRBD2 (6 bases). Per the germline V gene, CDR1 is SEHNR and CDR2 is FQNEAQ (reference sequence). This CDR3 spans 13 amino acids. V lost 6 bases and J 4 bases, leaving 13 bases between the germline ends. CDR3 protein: CASSPGSRYEQYF. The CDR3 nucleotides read TGTGCCAGCAGTCCCGGGAGTAGGTACGAGCAGTACTTC.

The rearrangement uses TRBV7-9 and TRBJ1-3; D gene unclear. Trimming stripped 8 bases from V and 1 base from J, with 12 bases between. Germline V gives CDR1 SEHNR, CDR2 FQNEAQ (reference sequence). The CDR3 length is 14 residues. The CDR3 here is CASRPPGSGNTIYF. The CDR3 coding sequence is TGTGCCAGCCGACCCCCGGGATCTGGAAACACCATATATTTT.